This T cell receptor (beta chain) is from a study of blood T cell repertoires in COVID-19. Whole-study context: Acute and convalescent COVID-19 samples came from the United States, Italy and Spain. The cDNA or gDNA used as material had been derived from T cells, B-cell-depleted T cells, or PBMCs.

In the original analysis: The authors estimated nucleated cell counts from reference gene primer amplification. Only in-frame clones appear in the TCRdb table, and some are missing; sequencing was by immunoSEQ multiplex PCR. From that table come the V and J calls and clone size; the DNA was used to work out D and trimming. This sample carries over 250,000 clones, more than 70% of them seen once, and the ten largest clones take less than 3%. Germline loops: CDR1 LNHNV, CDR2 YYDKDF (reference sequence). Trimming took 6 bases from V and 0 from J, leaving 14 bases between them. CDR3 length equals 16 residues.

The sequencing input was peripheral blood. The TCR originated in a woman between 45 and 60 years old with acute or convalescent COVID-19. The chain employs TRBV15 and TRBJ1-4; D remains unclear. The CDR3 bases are TGTGCCACCAGAGGCCCGAGGACTACAACTAATGAAAAACTGTTTTTT. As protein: CATRGPRTTTNEKLFF. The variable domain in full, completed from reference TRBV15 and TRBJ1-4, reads DAMVIQNPRYQVTQFGKPVTLSCSQTLNHNVMYWYQQKSSQAPKLLFHYYDKDFNNEADTPDNFQSRRPNTSFCFLDIRSPGLGDTAMYLCATRGPRTTTNEKLFFGSGTQLSVL.